One sample yielded the 30 T cell receptor beta chains listed below, sequenced in a study of identifying expanded T cells in peripheral blood. Method: immunoSEQ multiplex PCR; TCRdb's copy keeps in-frame clones and lacks some. The table lists about 90,000 clones, 88% of them singletons. What was sequenced was blood. All receptors come from a person between 18 and 75 years old in good health.

This chain uses TRBV11-2 with TRBJ1-4; no reliable D call. The CDR3 consists of 12 residues. Germline V gives CDR1 SGHAT, CDR2 FQNNGV. V lost 3 bases to trimming and J lost 8 bases, with 7 bases between them. This CDR3 reads CASSLRAEKLFF. In nucleotides, the CDR3 is TGTGCCAGCAGCTTGCGAGCCGAAAAACTGTTTTTT.

The V and J genes are TRBV11-2 and TRBJ2-5; the D is unclear. The CDR3 extends over 14 amino acids. CDR1 and CDR2 from the germline V gene are SGHAT and FQNNGV. Trimming removed 6 bases at V and 1 base at J, with 12 bases between. DNA of the CDR3: TGTGCCAGCAGTCCGGACCGCTTCCAAGAGACCCAGTACTTC. Its translation is CASSPDRFQETQYF.

This clone has a handful of counts. The CDR3 nucleotides read TGTGCCAGCACCCTTACCGGACAGGGACTCACAGATACGCAGTATTTT. It yields the protein CASTLTGQGLTDTQYF. The V gene is TRBV2, the J gene TRBJ2-3; TRBD1 aligns across 8 bases. Germline V gives CDR1 SNHLY, CDR2 FYNNEI. The CDR3 has 16 residues. Trimming removed 7 bases from V and 2 bases from J; junction bases left unmatched: 11.

The chain couples TRBV13 to TRBJ1-3; D not certain. The V end lost 3 bases, the J end lost 0 bases, and 6 bases lay between the germline ends. Germline-derived CDR1 and CDR2 are PRHDT and FYEKMQ (reference sequence). The CDR3 is made up of 14 amino acids. The CDR3 DNA reads as TGTGCCAGCAGCTTTGGGAGCTCTGGAAACACCATATATTTT. Translation gives CASSFGSSGNTIYF.

V usage is TRBV18 and J usage is TRBJ2-5; TRBD2 is a possible D gene (7 bases). The CDR3 covers 16 residues. V lost 4 bases to trimming and J lost 1 base, with 16 bases between them. CDR1 is KGHSH, CDR2 LQKENI, per germline. The CDR3 DNA follows: TGTGCCAGCTCACGTGGCGTGGGGGGGGCCCAAGAGACCCAGTACTTC. It codes for CASSRGVGGAQETQYF.

This chain joins TRBV4-1 and TRBJ1-4; the match to TRBD1 covers 8 bases. V was clipped by 0 bases and J by 7 bases; unmatched bases: 1. This CDR3 has 14 amino acids. Germline V gives CDR1 MGHRA, CDR2 YSYEKL. CDR3 coding DNA: TGCGCCAGCAGCCAAGAGACAGGGGTTGAAAAACTGTTTTTT. Translating gives CASSQETGVEKLFF.

The chain couples TRBV18 to TRBJ2-3; D may match TRBD1 or TRBD2 (5 bases each). Germline V gene sequence: CDR1 KGHSH, CDR2 LQKENI. This CDR3 spans 15 amino acids. Trimming left V 5 bases short and J 4 bases short, with 16 bases between. In DNA, the CDR3 is TGTGCCAGCTCAGCTGGTGGATGGGGACCAGATACGCAGTATTTT. It translates to CASSAGGWGPDTQYF.

This clone was detected only once. The chain recombines TRBV4-2 with TRBJ1-1; possible D gene TRBD1, 6 bases. Germline V lookup: CDR1 LGHNA, CDR2 YNFKEQ. The CDR3 contains 17 residues. V was cut by 4 bases and J by 2 bases, with 20 bases left in between. CDR3 nucleotides: TGTGCCAGCAGCCCGAGGGTGACAGGAGGGGTCAACACTGAAGCTTTCTTT. It encodes CASSPRVTGGVNTEAFF.

The rearrangement links TRBV5-6 to TRBJ1-2; TRBD1 agrees at 9 bases. The CDR3 has 14 residues. Trimming cost V 0 bases and J 4 bases; bases outside gene matches: 1. Germline CDR1 reads SGHDT; CDR2 reads YYEEEE. The CDR3 DNA follows: TGTGCCAGCAGCTTGGGGACAGGGGCCTATGGCTACACCTTC. This gives the protein CASSLGTGAYGYTF.

The genes are TRBV19 and TRBJ2-1; 7 bases line up with TRBD2. Germline lookup yields CDR1 LNHDA and CDR2 SQIVND (reference sequence). The CDR3 is 15 amino acids. V shed 5 bases, J shed 4 bases, and the junction held 8 bases outside the gene matches. The CDR3 sequence: CASSLGLAAYNEQFF. In nucleotides, the CDR3 is TGTGCCAGTAGTCTCGGGCTAGCGGCTTACAATGAGCAGTTCTTC. Based on the CDR3 plus reference TRBV19 and TRBJ2-1, the full variable domain is DGGITQSPKYLFRKEGQNVTLSCEQNLNHDAMYWYRQDPGQGLRLIYYSQIVNDFQKGDIAEGYSVSREKKESFPLTVTSAQKNPTAFYLCASSLGLAAYNEQFFGPGTRLTVL.

The genes are TRBV6-1 and TRBJ2-1; 8 positions agree with TRBD2. The germline V gene has CDR1 MNHNS and CDR2 SASEGT. V trimming: 9 bases; J trimming: 6 bases; junction bases outside the gene matches: 13. This CDR3 contains 15 residues. The chain's CDR3 is CASSLREDGGNEQFF. In DNA form, the CDR3 reads TGTGCCAGTTCCTTGCGGGAGGATGGTGGCAATGAGCAGTTCTTC.

This clone was seen just once. The V call is TRBV2, the J call TRBJ1-4; maybe TRBD1 (5 bases). Germline CDR1 and CDR2: SNHLY and FYNNEI. V was clipped by 6 bases and J by 4 bases, with 12 bases between them. This CDR3 has 14 amino acids. As DNA, the CDR3 is TGTGCCAGCAGCTGGGACCGAATTAATGAAAAACTGTTTTTT. Translated, it gives CASSWDRINEKLFF.

The rearrangement joins TRBV6-1 to TRBJ1-1, with no clear D. The germline V and J ends were trimmed by 5 bases and 0 bases, with 7 bases remaining between them. The CDR3 has 13 amino acids. From germline, CDR1 is MNHNS and CDR2 SASEGT. The CDR3 region has the DNA TGTGCCAGCAGTACGACGGTGAACACTGAAGCTTTCTTT. It encodes CASSTTVNTEAFF.

The genes are TRBV5-6 and TRBJ1-1; D call uncertain. The CDR3 covers 15 residues. Between the trimmed V and J ends, which lost 0 bases and 0 bases, there was a span of 9 bases. Germline CDR1 and CDR2: SGHDT and YYEEEE. The CDR3 here is CASSLGRTVNTEAFF. DNA of the CDR3: TGTGCCAGCAGCTTGGGGCGGACGGTGAACACTGAAGCTTTCTTT.

This clone has at least ten counts. The chain has TRBV2 and TRBJ1-2, with a weak D call TRBD1 (6 bases). The germline V gene has CDR1 SNHLY and CDR2 FYNNEI. Trimming cost V 8 bases and J 4 bases, with 17 bases left between them. The CDR3 runs 14 residues. CDR3 DNA sequence: TGTGCCAGCTCCTCCGCACAGGGTACCTATGGCTACACCTTC. This translates into CASSSAQGTYGYTF.

V is TRBV9 and J is TRBJ2-2, with 9 nucleotides matching TRBD2. The CDR3 contains 14 residues. Germline V gene data show CDR1 as SGDLS and CDR2 as YYNGEE. Trimming removed 3 bases from V and 4 bases from J; junction bases left unmatched: 1. CDR3 bases: TGTGCCAGCAGCGCGACTAGCGGCACCGGGGAGCTGTTTTTT. This sequence encodes CASSATSGTGELFF.

This chain joins TRBV7-9 and TRBJ2-7; D might be TRBD1 (6 bases). Germline CDR1 and CDR2: SEHNR and FQNEAQ (reference sequence). CDR3 length equals 16 residues. V was pared by 3 bases and J by 3 bases, with 18 bases between. CDR3 DNA: TGTGCCAGCAGCTTTTCGGTGTCCCGAGGGGGCTACGAGCAGTACTTC. Its translation: CASSFSVSRGGYEQYF.

The rearrangement joins TRBV6-4 to TRBJ2-1, with D possibly matching TRBD2 (5 bases). The CDR3 is 13 amino acids. With 2 bases removed from V and 13 bases from J, the gap between germline ends came to 15 bases. The germline V gene encodes CDR1 MRHNA and CDR2 SNTAGT. The CDR3 coding sequence is TGTGCCAGCAGTGACGAGGCGGGTCTCAGACAGTTCTTC. It encodes CASSDEAGLRQFF.

The gene calls are TRBV5-1 and TRBJ2-1; TRBD2 agrees at 8 bases. The CDR3 runs to 14 residues. Germline assignment: CDR1 SGHRS and CDR2 YFSETQ. V shed 4 bases and J 5 bases; nucleotides not matched to a gene: 5. This CDR3 reads CASSPGGSHNEQFF. CDR3 bases: TGCGCCAGCAGCCCGGGGGGGAGCCACAATGAGCAGTTCTTC.

V gene TRBV13 combines with J gene TRBJ2-5; D is unclear. There are 12 residues in the CDR3. The germline V gene has CDR1 PRHDT and CDR2 FYEKMQ (reference sequence). With 7 bases removed from V and 9 bases from J, the gap between germline ends came to 15 bases. The CDR3 region has the DNA TGTGCCAGCAATAGGGCCAGACGGCCCCAGTACTTC. Its protein is CASNRARRPQYF.

The chain couples TRBV10-3 to TRBJ1-1; D perhaps matches TRBD1 (6 bases). The CDR3 sequence is 13 residues long. The V end lost 8 bases, the J end lost 3 bases, and 13 bases lay between the germline ends. CDR1 and CDR2 from the germline V gene are ENHRY and SYGVKD. The CDR3 region is CAICGTFDTEAFF. The CDR3 DNA is TGTGCCATCTGTGGGACATTCGACACTGAAGCTTTCTTT.

The V and J genes are TRBV7-9 and TRBJ2-2; 8 positions agree with TRBD1. With V trimmed by 5 bases and J by 5 bases, 7 bases remained unmatched. The germline CDR1 and CDR2 sequences are SEHNR and FQNEAQ (reference sequence). CDR3 size: 15 residues. The CDR3 DNA is TGTGCCAGCAGCCCCCCGGACAGGGAGACCGGGGAGCTGTTTTTT. It specifies CASSPPDRETGELFF.

The rearrangement uses TRBV27 and TRBJ2-7; D possibly uses TRBD1 or TRBD2 (5 bases each). The germline V and J ends were trimmed by 3 bases and 9 bases, with 18 bases remaining between them. Germline CDR1 reads MNHEY; CDR2 reads SMNVEV (reference sequence). This CDR3 contains 14 residues. CDR3 protein: CASSFAFGGAAQYF. The CDR3 nucleotides read TGTGCCAGCAGTTTTGCGTTTGGGGGTGCCGCGCAGTACTTC.

The chain uses TRBV5-3 and TRBJ1-5; unclear D gene. TRBV5-3 is sorted into the ORF group, with uncertain function. V lost 4 bases, J lost 3 bases, and 20 bases lay in between. The CDR3 contains 17 residues. CDR3 nucleotide sequence: TGTGCCAGAAGCCGGACGGCCGATGGGCGACACAATCAGCCCCAGCATTTT. This translates into CARSRTADGRHNQPQHF.

The J gene is TRBJ1-6, the V gene TRBV21-1. TRBV21-1 is an annotated pseudogene. This CDR3 region has 18 residues. CDR3 amino acids: CASSKATPRETNNSPLHF. For the CDR3, the DNA is TGTGCCAGCAGCAAAGCGACCCCCAGGGAGACAAATAATTCACCCCTCCACTTT.

This chain connects TRBV19 to TRBJ2-7, with TRBD2 as a possible D gene (6 bases). The CDR3 contains 14 residues. Germline CDR1 LNHDA, CDR2 SQIVND (reference sequence). V lost 4 bases, J lost 5 bases, and 15 bases lay in between. This CDR3 is CASSTQSGGNEQYF. DNA for the CDR3: TGTGCCAGTAGTACCCAGTCAGGAGGGAACGAGCAGTACTTC. Looking up the rest from reference TRBV19 and TRBJ2-7 gives the full variable domain: DGGITQSPKYLFRKEGQNVTLSCEQNLNHDAMYWYRQDPGQGLRLIYYSQIVNDFQKGDIAEGYSVSREKKESFPLTVTSAQKNPTAFYLCASSTQSGGNEQYFGPGTRLTVT.

This chain connects TRBV10-2 to TRBJ2-1, with TRBD2 identical over 8 bases. Germline assignment: CDR1 WSHSY and CDR2 SAAADI. V trimming: 3 bases; J trimming: 4 bases; junction bases outside the gene matches: 5. The CDR3 length is 15 residues. Written as DNA, the CDR3 is TGCGCCAGCAGTGAAAGCGGGGGTCAATACAATGAGCAGTTCTTC. Its protein product is CASSESGGQYNEQFF.

This sequence joins TRBV27 and TRBJ2-7, with a possible D match to TRBD2 (6 bases). This CDR3 is 14 amino acids long. Looked up from germline, CDR1 is MNHEY and CDR2 is SMNVEV (reference sequence). V lost 6 bases, J lost 7 bases, and 19 bases lay in between. CDR3 DNA: TGTGCCAGCAGCCCCCACGGTAGCGGAAGGGAGCAGTACTTC. This translates into CASSPHGSGREQYF.

The CDR3: CASSPRGRTEAFF. As DNA, the CDR3 is TGTGCCAGCAGTCCGAGGGGTCGCACTGAAGCTTTCTTT. The chain combines TRBV2 with TRBJ1-1, with a weak D call TRBD1 (5 bases). The CDR3 contains 13 residues. Germline loops: CDR1 SNHLY, CDR2 FYNNEI. Trimming removed 5 bases at V and 4 bases at J, with 11 bases between.

This chain joins TRBV7-7 and TRBJ2-2; TRBD2 aligns across 7 bases. The germline V gene has CDR1 SSHAT and CDR2 FNYEAQ (reference sequence). Trimming at V came to 1 base and at J to 4 bases, leaving 3 bases not matched to a gene. The CDR3 consists of 15 residues. The CDR3 DNA sequence: TGTGCCAGCAGCTTAGGGGGGAGGGGCACCGGGGAGCTGTTTTTT. This gives the protein CASSLGGRGTGELFF.